This T cell receptor (beta chain) appears in the sequencing data of a study of blood T cell repertoires in COVID-19. In the study overall: The samples span acute and convalescent COVID-19 from the United States, Italy and Spain. PBMCs, B-cell-depleted T cells, or T cells were the source of the cDNA or gDNA that made up the material.

Authors' data handling: The assay estimated nucleated cells by amplifying reference gene primers. This table comes from immunoSEQ multiplex PCR, and its TCRdb copy is limited to in-frame clones, with some not included. V and J calls and clone size are as listed in that table; D and trimming were resolved from the DNA. The repertoire holds roughly 83,000 clones, roughly 86% seen once, with around 7.3% in the top ten. The CDR3 is 13 residues long. Germline-derived CDR1 and CDR2 are SGHTA and FQGTGA. The germline V and J ends were trimmed by 0 bases and 5 bases, with 8 bases remaining between them. The receptor was derived from a man aged 50-60 years with active COVID-19. The V and J genes are TRBV7-3 and TRBJ2-7; no firm D call. What was sequenced was peripheral blood. For the CDR3, the DNA is TGTGCCAGCAGCTTAACTAGAGTGAACGAGCAGTACTTC. Its translation is CASSLTRVNEQYF.